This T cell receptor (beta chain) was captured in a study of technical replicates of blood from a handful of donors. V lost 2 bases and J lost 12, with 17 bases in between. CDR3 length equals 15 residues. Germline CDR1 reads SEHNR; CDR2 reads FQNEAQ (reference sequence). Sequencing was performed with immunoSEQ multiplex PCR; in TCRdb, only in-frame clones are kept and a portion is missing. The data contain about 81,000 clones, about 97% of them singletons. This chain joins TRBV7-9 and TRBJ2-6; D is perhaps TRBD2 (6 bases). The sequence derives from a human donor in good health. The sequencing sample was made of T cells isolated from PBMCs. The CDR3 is CASSLKVRDSGVLTF. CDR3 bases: TGTGCCAGCAGCTTAAAGGTTAGGGACTCTGGCGTCCTGACTTTC. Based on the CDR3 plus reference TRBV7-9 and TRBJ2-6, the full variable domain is DTGVSQNPRHKITKRGQNVTFRCDPISEHNRLYWYRQTLGQGPEFLTYFQNEAQLEKSRLLSDRFSAERPKGSFSTLEIQRTEQGDSAMYLCASSLKVRDSGVLTFGAGSRLTVL.